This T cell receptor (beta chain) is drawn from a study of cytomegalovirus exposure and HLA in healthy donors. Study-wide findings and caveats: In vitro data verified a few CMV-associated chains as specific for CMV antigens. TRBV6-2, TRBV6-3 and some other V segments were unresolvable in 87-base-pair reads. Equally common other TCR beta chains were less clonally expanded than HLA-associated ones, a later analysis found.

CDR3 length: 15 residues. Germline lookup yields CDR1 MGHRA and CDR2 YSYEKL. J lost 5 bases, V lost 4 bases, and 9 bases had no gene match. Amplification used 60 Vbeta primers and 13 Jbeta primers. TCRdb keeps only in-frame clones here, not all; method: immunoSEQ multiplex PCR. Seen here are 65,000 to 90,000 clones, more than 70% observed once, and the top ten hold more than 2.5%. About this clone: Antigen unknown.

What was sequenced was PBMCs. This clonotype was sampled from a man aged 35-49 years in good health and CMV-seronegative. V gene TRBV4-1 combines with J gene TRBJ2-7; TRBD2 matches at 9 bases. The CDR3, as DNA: TGCGCCAGCAGCCCGCGGGGGGGCCTTCGGAACGAGCAGTACTTC. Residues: CASSPRGGLRNEQYF.